This T cell receptor (beta chain) originates from a study of blood T cell repertoires in COVID-19. Study information: Samples of COVID-19 (acute and convalescent) were obtained from the United States, Italy and Spain. The cDNA or gDNA used as material had been derived from T cells, B-cell-depleted T cells, or PBMCs.

Source study methods: Reference gene primer amplification in the assay estimated nucleated cell counts. Here immunoSEQ multiplex PCR was the method, and the copy in TCRdb shows in-frame clones only, minus some. V, J and clone size derive from that table, while D and trimming were established from the DNA sequence. The table lists around 30,000 clones, 65% to 70% of them singletons. The CDR3 is made up of 14 amino acids. Germline CDR1 and CDR2: LNHDA and SQIVND (reference sequence). Deletions cut 6 bases from V and 1 base from J, with 12 bases between. The source is a human donor in a cohort sampled during active COVID-19. Input material: peripheral blood. The chain has TRBV19 and TRBJ2-5; tentative D call: TRBD1 (6 bases). The CDR3 loop reads CASSRDTFQETQYF. The CDR3 DNA sequence: TGTGCCAGTAGCCGGGACACCTTCCAAGAGACCCAGTACTTC. Based on the CDR3 plus reference TRBV19 and TRBJ2-5, the full variable domain is DGGITQSPKYLFRKEGQNVTLSCEQNLNHDAMYWYRQDPGQGLRLIYYSQIVNDFQKGDIAEGYSVSREKKESFPLTVTSAQKNPTAFYLCASSRDTFQETQYFGPGTRLLVL.